The 22 T cell receptor beta chains listed next were all sequenced from one sample in a study of cytomegalovirus exposure and HLA in healthy donors. A multiplex PCR was run with 60 Vbeta primers and 13 Jbeta primers. Assay: immunoSEQ multiplex PCR; the TCRdb copy retains only in-frame clones and omits some. The table records some 150,000 clones, 82% of them present only once. Sequencing was performed on PBMCs. These TCRs come from a man aged 30 to 45 in good health and CMV-seropositive.

This chain connects TRBV18 to TRBJ1-2; possibly TRBD1 for D (6 bases). Germline CDR1 reads KGHSH; CDR2 reads LQKENI. The V gene lost 2 bases and the J gene lost 2 bases, with 21 bases spanning the gap. The CDR3 loop spans 18 amino acids. CDR3 in DNA: TGTGCCAGCTCACCATCGGGGGGCTGGACGGCCCAAAACTATGGCTACACCTTC. This translates into CASSPSGGWTAQNYGYTF.

The gene calls are TRBV6-1 and TRBJ2-3; 8 nucleotides agree with TRBD1. Trimming at V came to 3 bases and at J to 3 bases, leaving 5 bases not matched to a gene. The CDR3 extends over 15 amino acids. CDR1 is MNHNS, CDR2 SASEGT, per germline. The DNA for the CDR3 is TGTGCCAGCAGTGACAGACAGGGGATAACAGATACGCAGTATTTT. It codes for CASSDRQGITDTQYF.

The V and J genes are TRBV7-9 and TRBJ2-7; D possibly corresponds to TRBD2 (6 bases). The ends were cut back, 0 bases at V and 3 bases at J, with 12 bases in the middle. The CDR3 runs to 15 residues. The germline CDR1 and CDR2 sequences are SEHNR and FQNEAQ (reference sequence). CDR3: CASSLAAGRNYEQYF. CDR3 sequence (DNA): TGTGCCAGCAGCTTAGCGGCGGGGAGGAACTACGAGCAGTACTTC.

V usage is TRBV5-1 and J usage is TRBJ1-1; D may be TRBD1 (6 bases). CDR3 length: 14 amino acids. The V end lost 2 bases, the J end lost 2 bases, and 10 bases lay between the germline ends. Germline V gene data show CDR1 as SGHRS and CDR2 as YFSETQ. CDR3 sequence reads: CASSLQGVNTEAFF. DNA for the CDR3: TGCGCCAGCAGCTTACAGGGTGTAAACACTGAAGCTTTCTTT.

This clone occurred once. V usage is TRBV28 and J usage is TRBJ2-3, with TRBD2 matching over 10 bases. Germline CDR1 reads MDHEN; CDR2 reads SYDVKM. The CDR3 has 14 residues. Losses at the gene ends were 4 bases for V and 5 bases for J; bases not matched to a gene: 3. The CDR3 is CASSSSGGLDTQYF. The DNA for the CDR3 is TGTGCCAGCAGTTCTAGCGGGGGACTAGATACGCAGTATTTT.

The rearrangement joins TRBV25-1 to TRBJ2-1; TRBD2 matches at 7 bases. Trimming removed 1 base from V and 0 bases from J; junction bases left unmatched: 6. This CDR3 has 17 residues. Germline V gene lookup returns CDR1 MGHDK and CDR2 SYGVNS. The CDR3 loop is CASSESKGLRSYNEQFF. The CDR3 nucleotides read TGTGCCAGCAGTGAATCCAAGGGACTACGCTCCTACAATGAGCAGTTCTTC.

The chain links TRBV4-2 to TRBJ1-2; possibly TRBD1 for D (6 bases). There are 16 residues in the CDR3. Trimming pared 0 bases from V and 1 base from J, leaving 12 bases between. Germline values: CDR1 LGHNA, CDR2 YNFKEQ. CDR3 protein: CASSQDRDTYNYGYTF. Written as DNA, the CDR3 is TGTGCCAGCAGCCAAGACCGGGACACCTATAACTATGGCTACACCTTC.

This chain links TRBV9 with TRBJ2-6; TRBD1 aligns across 7 bases. CDR3 size: 15 residues. Germline V gene sequence: CDR1 SGDLS, CDR2 YYNGEE. V was clipped by 3 bases and J by 0 bases; unmatched bases: 0. The CDR3 protein is CASSGQGSGANVLTF. The CDR3 coding sequence is TGTGCCAGCAGCGGACAGGGCTCTGGGGCCAACGTCCTGACTTTC. The entire variable domain, with the rest obtained from reference TRBV9 and TRBJ2-6, is as follows: DSGVTQTPKHLITATGQRVTLRCSPRSGDLSVYWYQQSLDQGLQFLIQYYNGEERAKGNILERFSAQQFPDLHSELNLSSLELGDSALYFCASSGQGSGANVLTFGAGSRLTVL.

This sequence joins TRBV28 and TRBJ2-7, with a weak D call TRBD1 (6 bases). This CDR3 contains 14 residues. The germline CDR1 and CDR2 sequences are MDHEN and SYDVKM. Trimming stripped 5 bases from V and 4 bases from J, with 15 bases between. The CDR3 spells CASSAPGTSYEQYF. The CDR3 DNA is TGTGCCAGCAGTGCCCCCGGGACAAGTTACGAGCAGTACTTC.

V gene TRBV21-1 combines with J gene TRBJ1-4. TRBV21-1 is classified as a pseudogene. CDR3 size: 14 residues. The DNA of the CDR3 is TGTGCCCCTCTGGCCGGCGGCCTCCCTGAAAAACTGTTTTTT. Translating gives CAPLAGGLPEKLFF.

The chain is built from TRBV28 and TRBJ2-1; TRBD1 matches at 8 bases. The CDR3 loop spans 13 amino acids. From germline, CDR1 is MDHEN and CDR2 SYDVKM. Trimming took 7 bases from V and 4 from J; bases not matched to a gene: 3. CDR3 residues: CASTGGSYNEQFF. The CDR3 DNA follows: TGTGCCAGCACAGGGGGCTCGTACAATGAGCAGTTCTTC.

This clone has just a few counts. The chain is built from TRBV4-2 and TRBJ2-1, with 11 bases identical to TRBD2. Germline V gene lookup returns CDR1 LGHNA and CDR2 YNFKEQ. The CDR3 contains 16 residues. V dropped 1 base and J dropped 3; count of bases not matched to a gene: 2. The CDR3 here is CASSQAGTSGYNEQFF. Written as DNA, the CDR3 is TGTGCCAGCAGCCAAGCCGGGACTAGCGGCTACAATGAGCAGTTCTTC.

In this sample, this clone turned up once. The V call is TRBV2, the J call TRBJ1-1; D perhaps matches TRBD1 (5 bases). CDR1 is SNHLY and CDR2 is FYNNEI in the germline V gene. The CDR3 is 15 amino acids. Deletions cut 4 bases from V and 4 bases from J, with 16 bases between. The CDR3 DNA is TGTGCCAGCAGTGGCGGGGACCCCCGAGTCACTGAAGCTTTCTTT. This gives the protein CASSGGDPRVTEAFF.

The CDR3 DNA follows: TGTGCCAGCAGTTTTGGACAGGTAGACACCATATATTTT. Translated: CASSFGQVDTIYF. The chain joins TRBV28 to TRBJ1-3, with 7 bases identical to TRBD1. The V gene's germline CDR1 is MDHEN and CDR2 SYDVKM. CDR3 length: 13 residues. V was clipped by 3 bases and J by 8 bases; unmatched bases: 4.

CDR3 sequence: CASSSTDRGNTQYF. CDR3 nucleotide sequence: TGTGCCAGCAGCTCCACCGACAGGGGTAATACGCAGTATTTT. The genes are TRBV6-6 and TRBJ2-3; 8 positions agree with TRBD1. This CDR3 is 14 amino acids long. Germline lookup yields CDR1 MNHNY and CDR2 SVGAGI (reference sequence). V trimming: 6 bases; J trimming: 7 bases; junction bases outside the gene matches: 9.

This chain connects TRBV6-6 to TRBJ2-5; TRBD2 matches 10 bases. CDR1 is MNHNY and CDR2 is SVGAGI in the germline V gene (reference sequence). Trimming took 2 bases from V and 5 from J; bases not matched to a gene: 2. This CDR3 spans 14 amino acids. The chain's CDR3 is CASSYGTSEETQYF. CDR3 nucleotide sequence: TGTGCCAGCAGTTACGGGACTAGCGAGGAGACCCAGTACTTC.

This clone was observed a handful of times. The sample has other DNA sequences that encode this CDR3 too. This sequence joins TRBV5-1 and TRBJ2-3, with 9 bases matching TRBD2. The length of the CDR3 is 17 residues. Germline V gene data show CDR1 as SGHRS and CDR2 as YFSETQ. V was pared by 0 bases and J by 2 bases, with 7 bases of the junction left unmatched. CDR3: CASSLAGAGGPTDTQYF. DNA for the CDR3: TGCGCCAGCAGCTTGGCCGGGGCGGGAGGGCCCACAGATACGCAGTATTTT. Full variable domain (rest looked up from reference TRBV5-1 and TRBJ2-3): KAGVTQTPRYLIKTRGQQVTLSCSPISGHRSVSWYQQTPGQGLQFLFEYFSETQRNKGNFPGRFSGRQFSNSRSEMNVSTLELGDSALYLCASSLAGAGGPTDTQYFGPGTRLTVL.

The chain combines TRBV7-2 with TRBJ2-7; TRBD1 is a possible D gene (5 bases). Trimming pared 11 bases from V and 2 bases from J, leaving 16 bases between. CDR1 is SGHTA and CDR2 is FQGNSA in the germline V gene. The CDR3 contains 13 residues. In DNA, the CDR3 is TGTGCCTCTACCGGCAGGGATGCCTACGAGCAGTACTTC. It specifies CASTGRDAYEQYF.

The CDR3 DNA reads as TGTGCCAGCAGCTACCTAGCGGGAGGCGCCTACAATGAGCAGTTCTTC. Translating gives CASSYLAGGAYNEQFF. The J gene is TRBJ2-1, the V gene TRBV5-6; 11 bases are shared with TRBD2. Per the germline V gene, CDR1 is SGHDT and CDR2 is YYEEEE. CDR3 length equals 16 residues. Losses at the gene ends were 3 bases for V and 2 bases for J; bases not matched to a gene: 4.

This clone turned up a few times. The rearrangement uses TRBV2 and TRBJ1-5; 8 bases align to TRBD1. The V gene's germline CDR1 is SNHLY and CDR2 FYNNEI. V shed 5 bases and J 9 bases; nucleotides not matched to a gene: 9. There are 14 residues in the CDR3. The CDR3 DNA reads as TGTGCCAGCAGTACGGACAGGGAAGGGTCGCCCCAGCATTTT. Protein sequence: CASSTDREGSPQHF.

The gene calls are TRBV11-2 and TRBJ1-5, with D possibly being TRBD1 (6 bases). The CDR3 has 15 amino acids. Germline lookup yields CDR1 SGHAT and CDR2 FQNNGV. Trimming took off 5 bases at V and 7 bases at J, with 18 bases between the two ends. CDR3 nucleotide sequence: TGTGCCAGCAGCCCTGATGACAGGTCGGGGCAGCCCCAGCATTTT. Residues: CASSPDDRSGQPQHF.

The J gene is TRBJ2-7, the V gene TRBV6-1; 8 bases match TRBD1. The CDR3 extends over 14 amino acids. Trimming at V came to 9 bases and at J to 7 bases, leaving 14 bases not matched to a gene. Germline values: CDR1 MNHNS, CDR2 SASEGT. The CDR3 region is CASSDKQGVGEQYF. DNA of the CDR3: TGTGCCAGTTCAGATAAACAGGGGGTGGGGGAGCAGTACTTC.